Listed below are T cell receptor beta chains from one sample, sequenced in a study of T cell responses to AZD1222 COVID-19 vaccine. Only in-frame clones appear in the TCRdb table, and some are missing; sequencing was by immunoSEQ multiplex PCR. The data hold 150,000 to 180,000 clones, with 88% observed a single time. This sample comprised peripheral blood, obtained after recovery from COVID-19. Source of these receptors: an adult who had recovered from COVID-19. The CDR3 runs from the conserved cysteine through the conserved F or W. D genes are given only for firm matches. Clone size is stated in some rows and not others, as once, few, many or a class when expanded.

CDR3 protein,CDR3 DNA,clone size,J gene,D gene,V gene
CASTWTLNTEAFF,TGTGCCAGTACCTGGACCTTAAACACTGAAGCTTTCTTT,.,TRBJ1-1,.,TRBV19
CASSLDINQPQHF,TGTGCCAGCAGTTTGGATATCAATCAGCCCCAGCATTTT,.,TRBJ1-5,.,TRBV12-3/TRBV12-4
CASSQDGRYNEQFF,TGTGCCAGCAGCCAAGACGGGAGGTACAATGAGCAGTTCTTC,few,TRBJ2-1,TRBD2,TRBV3-1/TRBV3-2
CASSPHGSINEQYF,TGTGCCAGCAGCCCCCACGGGAGTATCAACGAGCAGTACTTC,.,TRBJ2-7,.,TRBV28
CASSLSGQSNQPQHF,TGTGCCAGCAGTTTATCGGGGCAGAGCAATCAGCCCCAGCATTTT,.,TRBJ1-5,.,TRBV27
CASSFGYIINEQYF,TGTGCCAGCAGCTTTGGGTACATAATCAACGAGCAGTACTTC,.,TRBJ2-7,.,TRBV13
CASSLVGQETQYF,TGCGCCAGCAGCTTAGTCGGCCAAGAGACCCAGTACTTC,.,TRBJ2-5,.,TRBV5-1
CASSLVQGNTGELFF,TGTGCCAGCAGCTTGGTCCAAGGGAACACCGGGGAGCTGTTTTTT,.,TRBJ2-2,.,TRBV7-8
CASSYLNTGELFF,TGTGCCAGCAGTTACTTAAACACCGGGGAGCTGTTTTTT,.,TRBJ2-2,.,TRBV6-2/TRBV6-3
CASSLTRGASGELFF,TGTGCCAGCAGCTTAACGAGGGGGGCCTCCGGGGAGCTGTTTTTT,.,TRBJ2-2,.,TRBV5-5
CASSSRGSGNTIYF,TGTGCCAGCAGCTCCAGGGGCTCTGGAAACACCATATATTTT,.,TRBJ1-3,.,TRBV13
CSVERRGPGGEQYF,TGCAGCGTTGAAAGGAGGGGCCCGGGAGGGGAGCAGTACTTC,.,TRBJ2-7,TRBD2,TRBV29-1
CASSIQASGRETQYF,TGTGCCAGTAGTATACAAGCTAGCGGTAGAGAGACCCAGTACTTC,.,TRBJ2-5,TRBD2,TRBV19
CASSLNAYYGYTF,TGTGCCAGCAGTTTAAACGCGTACTATGGCTACACCTTC,.,TRBJ1-2,.,TRBV12-3/TRBV12-4
CASSGGDRGFSTDTQYF,TGTGCCAGCAGTGGGGGGGACAGAGGATTCAGCACAGATACGCAGTATTTT,.,TRBJ2-3,.,TRBV28
CASSLDTYNEQFF,TGTGCCAGCAGTTTAGACACTTACAATGAGCAGTTCTTC,.,TRBJ2-1,.,TRBV28
CASMATASSYEQYF,TGTGCCAGCATGGCGACCGCAAGCTCCTACGAGCAGTACTTC,.,TRBJ2-7,.,TRBV6-5
CASSLGVNSYEQYF,TGTGCCAGCAGCTTAGGAGTTAACTCCTACGAGCAGTACTTC,.,TRBJ2-7,.,TRBV7-9
CASSLAQGGQYF,TGTGCCAGCAGTTTAGCGCAGGGTGGGCAGTACTTC,.,TRBJ2-7,.,TRBV12-3/TRBV12-4
CASSFSGLTEAFF,TGTGCCAGCTCGTTCTCAGGGCTCACTGAAGCTTTCTTT,.,TRBJ1-1,.,TRBV18